These T cell receptor beta chains were read from a single sample in a study of cytomegalovirus exposure and HLA in healthy donors. Sequencing was performed with immunoSEQ multiplex PCR; in TCRdb, only in-frame clones are kept and a portion is missing. The sample includes about 130,000 clones, 88% of them seen just once. The material sequenced was PBMCs. The receptors were gathered from a man younger than 45 in good health and CMV-seronegative. Both conserved end residues are part of each CDR3. A D gene is named only where the DNA matches it firmly. Expanded clones are given a class, and other clones once, few, many or no size at all.

>TRBD2|TRBV6-6|TRBJ2-2|NA
TGTGCCAGCAGTTCCTTGGGGAGGGCGAACACCGGGGAGCTGTTTTTT
CASSSLGRANTGELFF
>NA|TRBV6-5|TRBJ2-2|once
TGTGCCAGCAGTTCCTTAGGGGGGAACACCGGGGAGCTGTTTTTT
CASSSLGGNTGELFF
>NA|TRBV14|TRBJ2-1|NA
TGTGCCAGCAGCCAAGACCGAAACTATTACAATGAGCAGTTCTTC
CASSQDRNYYNEQFF
>TRBD2|TRBV7-9|TRBJ2-1|NA
TGTGCCAGCAGCCTGGGCGGGGGGAGAGAGTTCTTC
CASSLGGGREFF
>NA|TRBV5-6|TRBJ2-1|few
TGTGCCAGCTCTGAGCGGAACTACTACAATGAGCAGTTCTTC
CASSERNYYNEQFF
>TRBD2|TRBV10-1|TRBJ2-1|NA
TGCGCCAGCAGTGAGCTAGCGGAGAGCTCCTACAATGAGCAGTTCTTC
CASSELAESSYNEQFF
>NA|TRBV5-6|TRBJ1-4|NA
TGTGCCAGCAGCTTGGGCGGTGGGGCGGCTAATGAAAAACTGTTTTTT
CASSLGGGAANEKLFF
>TRBD2|TRBV9|TRBJ2-1|NA
TGTGCCAGCAGCGCCAAAACTAGCGCTAGCTACAATGAGCAGTTCTTC
CASSAKTSASYNEQFF
>NA|TRBV18|TRBJ1-5|NA
TGTGCCAGCTCGCCCCCAGATCAGCCCCAGCATTTT
CASSPPDQPQHF
>NA|TRBV10-1|TRBJ2-3|NA
TGCGCCAGCAGTGAGTCGGACTACACAGATACGCAGTATTTT
CASSESDYTDTQYF
>NA|TRBV7-8|TRBJ2-5|NA
TGTGCCAGCAGCTCAGAACTGAGGGAGACCCAGTACTTC
CASSSELRETQYF
>TRBD2|TRBV12-5|TRBJ2-5|NA
TGTGCTAGTGGTTCTAGCGGGAGGGGTCAAGAGACCCAGTACTTC
CASGSSGRGQETQYF
>NA|TRBV9|TRBJ2-2|NA
TGTGCCAGCAGCGTAGTTGTCAGGGGACGGAACACCGGGGAGCTGTTTTTT
CASSVVVRGRNTGELFF
>NA|TRBV6-6|TRBJ2-2|NA
TGTGCCAGCAGTTACGGGAGCGCCCACGGGGAGCTGTTTTTT
CASSYGSAHGELFF
>TRBD1|TRBV6-1|TRBJ1-2|NA
TGTGCCAGCAGTGTACCGGGACAGGGGGCAGGTGGCTACACCTTC
CASSVPGQGAGGYTF
>TRBD2|TRBV5-1|TRBJ2-2|NA
TGCGCCAGCAGCTTGGCGTTAGCGGGAGCCACCGGGGAGCTGTTTTTT
CASSLALAGATGELFF
>TRBD1|TRBV11-1|TRBJ1-2|NA
TGTGCCAGCAGCCTACTGACAGGGCAAGTTGGCTACACCTTC
CASSLLTGQVGYTF
>TRBD1|TRBV6-1|TRBJ2-2|NA
TGTGCCAGCAGTGGACAGGGGGCCCCCGGCGGGGAGCTGTTTTTT
CASSGQGAPGGELFF
>NA|TRBV30|TRBJ2-5|NA
TGTGCCTGGAGTGGGCGTAGAGGGGAGACCCAGTACTTC
CAWSGRRGETQYF
>NA|TRBV7-9|TRBJ2-2|once
TGTGCCAGCAGCTTAAATACAGAAAGCACCGGGGAGCTGTTTTTT
CASSLNTESTGELFF
>TRBD1|TRBV6-1|TRBJ1-2|few
TGTGCCACCGATACAGGGGATTTCCTTGGTGGCTACACCTTC
CATDTGDFLGGYTF
>NA|TRBV30|TRBJ1-4|NA
TGTGCCTGGACTCTACTTGCAACTAATGAAAAACTGTTTTTT
CAWTLLATNEKLFF
>TRBD1|TRBV2|TRBJ1-2|few
TGTGCCAGCAGGCCGGGACAGGGGGTATTCGGCTACACCTTC
CASRPGQGVFGYTF
>NA|TRBV9|TRBJ2-3|NA
TGTGCCAGCAGCGCCACAGGGACGCATACGCAGTATTTT
CASSATGTHTQYF
>NA|TRBV6-1|TRBJ1-2|NA
TGTGCCAGCAGTGGAGACCCAGGATCTAACTATGGCTACACCTTC
CASSGDPGSNYGYTF
>NA|TRBV25-1|TRBJ1-2|NA
TGTGCCAGCGGAGAGCTTGCTAACTATGGCTACACCTTC
CASGELANYGYTF